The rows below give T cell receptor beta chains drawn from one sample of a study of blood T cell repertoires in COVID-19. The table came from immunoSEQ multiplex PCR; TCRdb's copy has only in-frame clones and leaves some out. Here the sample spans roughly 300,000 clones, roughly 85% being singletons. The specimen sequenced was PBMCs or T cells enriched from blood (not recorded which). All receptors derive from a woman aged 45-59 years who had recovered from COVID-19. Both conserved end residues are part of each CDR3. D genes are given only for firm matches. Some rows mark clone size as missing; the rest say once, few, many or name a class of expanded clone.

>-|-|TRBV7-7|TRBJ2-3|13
TGTGCCAGCAGCCGCGAGGACTCAGATACGCAGTATTTT
CASSREDSDTQYF
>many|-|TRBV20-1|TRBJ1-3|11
TGCAGTGCTAGAGCCCGGAACACCATATATTTT
CSARARNTIYF
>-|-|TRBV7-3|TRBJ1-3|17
TGTGCCAGCAGCTTAACCCGGGGGACGGACTCTGGAAACACCATATATTTT
CASSLTRGTDSGNTIYF
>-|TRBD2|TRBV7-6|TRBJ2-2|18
TGTGCCAGCAGCTTACTAGCGGGAGGGATGGGTTTCACCGGGGAGCTGTTTTTT
CASSLLAGGMGFTGELFF
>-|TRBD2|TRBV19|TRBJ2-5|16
TGTGCCAGTAGTATAGGCGGGGGGGCGCGGCAAGAGACCCAGTACTTC
CASSIGGGARQETQYF
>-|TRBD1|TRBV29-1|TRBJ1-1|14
TGCAGCGTTGCAAACCAGGGGGCGAACACTGAAGCTTTCTTT
CSVANQGANTEAFF
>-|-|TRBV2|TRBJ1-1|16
TGTGCCAGCAGTGGGAGGGGCGCCGGAAAGAACACTGAAGCTTTCTTT
CASSGRGAGKNTEAFF
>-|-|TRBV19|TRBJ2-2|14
TGTGCCAGTAGTTACATAAGTAACACCGGGGAGCTGTTTTTT
CASSYISNTGELFF
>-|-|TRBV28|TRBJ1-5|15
TGTGCCAGCAGTGGACTCCCGACGGGTAATCAGCCCCAGCATTTT
CASSGLPTGNQPQHF
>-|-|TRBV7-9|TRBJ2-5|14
TGTGCCAGCAAGGAGGAGCTGAGGCAAGAGACCCAGTACTTC
CASKEELRQETQYF